Listed here are 12 T cell receptor beta chains from one sample, sequenced in a study of T cell responses to AZD1222 COVID-19 vaccine. Using immunoSEQ multiplex PCR, the repertoire was profiled, and TCRdb retains in-frame clones only, with some absent. Of roughly 100,000 clones in the sample, 86% were seen once. The specimen comprised peripheral blood, sampled on day 0 of AZD1222 vaccination. The receptors stem from an adult in good health.

V and J are TRBV19 and TRBJ1-6; the D is unclear. This CDR3 has 15 amino acids. The germline V gene encodes CDR1 LNHDA and CDR2 SQIVND (reference sequence). Trimming took off 3 bases at V and 8 bases at J, with 14 bases between the two ends. CDR3 bases: TGTGCCAGTAGTATTGGACTAGAACGTTATTCACCCCTCCACTTT. It is translated as CASSIGLERYSPLHF.

A single count supports this clone. The chain employs TRBV4-2 and TRBJ1-6; TRBD1 matches at 7 bases. V trimming: 2 bases; J trimming: 15 bases; junction bases outside the gene matches: 13. The germline V gene encodes CDR1 LGHNA and CDR2 YNFKEQ. The CDR3 runs 15 residues. The CDR3 is CASSQFISGTAGLHF. CDR3 coding DNA: TGTGCCAGCAGCCAATTCATCTCTGGGACAGCGGGCCTCCACTTT.

This chain joins TRBV6-6 and TRBJ2-7; a weak D match, TRBD2 (5 bases). CDR1 and CDR2 (germline): MNHNY, SVGAGI (reference sequence). The CDR3 contains 15 residues. Trimming stripped 8 bases from V and 2 bases from J, with 19 bases between. As DNA, the CDR3 is TGTGCCAGCCGTTCGAAGGGAGCCCAGACCTACGAGCAGTACTTC. It is translated as CASRSKGAQTYEQYF.

The chain carries TRBV7-2 and TRBJ1-2; tentative D call: TRBD1 (5 bases). Trimming pared 2 bases from V and 4 bases from J, leaving 20 bases between. The germline V gene has CDR1 SGHTA and CDR2 FQGNSA. The CDR3 spans 17 residues. CDR3 protein: CASSLYSTAGGAYGYTF. The CDR3 nucleotides are TGTGCCAGCAGCTTATATTCGACAGCCGGAGGCGCCTATGGCTACACCTTC.

This chain uses TRBV5-6 with TRBJ1-1; D is undetermined. Germline V gives CDR1 SGHDT, CDR2 YYEEEE. Trimming cost V 1 base and J 1 base, with 14 bases left between them. This CDR3 is built from 16 residues. The CDR3 nucleotides are TGTGCCAGCAGCTTGAACTCGGGGTTAAGGAACACTGAAGCTTTCTTT. It is translated as CASSLNSGLRNTEAFF.

The rearrangement links TRBV9 to TRBJ2-5; D unresolved. CDR1 is SGDLS, CDR2 YYNGEE, per germline. Trimming cost V 3 bases and J 5 bases, with 14 bases left between them. The CDR3 totals 14 residues. The CDR3 loop reads CASSEWGQVETQYF. CDR3 in DNA: TGTGCCAGCAGCGAGTGGGGTCAAGTGGAGACCCAGTACTTC.

The gene calls are TRBV11-3 and TRBJ2-6; D gene uncertain. This CDR3 comprises 13 residues. Trimming removed 9 bases at V and 2 bases at J, with 8 bases between. CDR1 is SGHNT, CDR2 YENEEA, per germline. CDR3 bases: TGTGCCAGTTCAGTACCTGGGGCCAACGTCCTGACTTTC. Translated: CASSVPGANVLTF.

The V and J genes are TRBV5-8 and TRBJ2-3; D is unresolved. CDR1 is SGHTS and CDR2 is YDEGEE in the germline V gene. CDR3 length equals 14 residues. Trimming removed 10 bases at V and 8 bases at J, with 23 bases between. CDR3 sequence: CAGPGRWAKGTQYF. The CDR3 region has the DNA TGTGCCGGACCTGGACGATGGGCCAAAGGTACGCAGTATTTT.

Only one count was recorded for this clone. The chain employs TRBV12-3 or TRBV12-4 and TRBJ1-6, with D uncertain. The CDR3 is 12 residues long. V lost 6 bases and J lost 10, with 10 bases in between. The CDR3 region is CASRIQVSPLHF. The DNA of the CDR3 is TGTGCCAGCAGGATTCAGGTCTCACCCCTCCACTTT.

This clone was observed a handful of times. V gene TRBV30 combines with J gene TRBJ1-5; the D gene is possibly TRBD1 (6 bases). CDR1 and CDR2 from the germline V gene are GTSNPN and SVGIG (reference sequence). V lost 2 bases and J 7 bases, leaving 18 bases between the germline ends. The CDR3 is 15 residues long. CDR3 DNA: TGTGCCTGGAGTCCCGGGGGGCAGGTCAGACAGCCCCAGCATTTT. As protein: CAWSPGGQVRQPQHF.

V is TRBV11-2 and J is TRBJ2-2; D call uncertain. The CDR3 runs 13 residues. Deletions cut 8 bases from V and 5 bases from J, with 12 bases between. Per germline, CDR1 SGHAT and CDR2 FQNNGV. The CDR3 nucleotides are TGTGCCAGCGGGCTCAAGCCGACCGGGGAGCTGTTTTTT. Its translation is CASGLKPTGELFF. The entire variable domain, with the rest obtained from reference TRBV11-2 and TRBJ2-2, is as follows: EAGVAQSPRYKIIEKRQSVAFWCNPISGHATLYWYQQILGQGPKLLIQFQNNGVVDDSQLPKDRFSAERLKGVDSTLKIQPAKLEDSAVYLCASGLKPTGELFFGEGSRLTVL.

The chain joins TRBV30 to TRBJ2-6, with D unclear. Germline lookup yields CDR1 GTSNPN and CDR2 SVGIG (reference sequence). Trimming removed 4 bases from V and 2 bases from J, with 12 bases in between. This CDR3 contains 15 residues. The CDR3 coding sequence is TGTGCCTGGAAGGTCAGTTCTCCTGGGGCCAACGTCCTGACTTTC. This codes for CAWKVSSPGANVLTF.